The source of this TCR beta chain is a study of T-cell memory formation after mild COVID-19. General observations from the study: Clones from the second wave (peaking day 37) had unconfirmed SARS-CoV-2 specificity. Among clones contracting day 15 to 85, CD4/CD8 was balanced, whereas later expanders leaned CD4+.

This clonotype showed up just a few times. Its target is not known. A single record per CDR3 protein comes from TCRdb applying MiXCR to the 5' RACE reads. This sample has roughly 410,000 distinct CDR3 sequences, with approximately 25% found just once. The germline V gene has CDR1 DFQATT and CDR2 SNEGSKA (reference sequence). The CDR3 is 14 amino acids. J was trimmed by 4 bases and V by 6 bases; bases with no gene match: 6. This chain connects TRBV20-1 to TRBJ2-3, with 11 bases lining up with TRBD2. The sequence came from an adult woman who had mild COVID-19 (a few samples of this study predate the infection). Cell type and time point are not known. What was sequenced was PBMCs or a T cell subset sorted from them (not recorded which). CDR3: CSAPLAGGPDTQYF. DNA of the CDR3: TGCAGTGCCCCGTTAGCGGGAGGGCCAGATACGCAGTATTTT.